The next 25 T cell receptor beta chains were all read from a single sample in a study of PD-1 blockade in classical Hodgkin lymphoma. The method was immunoSEQ multiplex PCR; TCRdb's version includes in-frame clones alone and lacks a portion of them. The sample has approximately 61,000 clones; 70% to 90% are singletons. Time point defined: cycle 4 day 1 (C4D1), after more than 5 weeks of nivolumab. There was relapse after autologous stem cell transplantation in every patient, and there was variation in brentuximab vedotin exposure. Sequenced material: peripheral blood mononuclear cells (PBMCs), taken before the fourth cycle of nivolumab. These receptors all come from a human donor with classical Hodgkin lymphoma.

The chain employs TRBV5-1 and TRBJ2-1, with D possibly TRBD1 on 6 matching bases. The CDR3 totals 16 residues. Germline CDR1 reads SGHRS; CDR2 reads YFSETQ. The V end was cut by 3 bases, the J end by 4 bases, with 17 bases between. The DNA for the CDR3 is TGCGCCAGCAGCTCCAGGATCACAGGACAGTACAATGAGCAGTTCTTC. Protein: CASSSRITGQYNEQFF. Using reference TRBV5-1 and TRBJ2-1 for the parts outside the CDR3, the full variable domain is KAGVTQTPRYLIKTRGQQVTLSCSPISGHRSVSWYQQTPGQGLQFLFEYFSETQRNKGNFPGRFSGRQFSNSRSEMNVSTLELGDSALYLCASSSRITGQYNEQFFGPGTRLTVL.

The DNA of the CDR3 is TGCGCCAGCAGCTTGCCGGGGTCTTCTAATGAAAAACTGTTTTTT. Residues: CASSLPGSSNEKLFF. The chain recombines TRBV5-1 with TRBJ1-4; D remains ambiguous. Looked up from germline, CDR1 is SGHRS and CDR2 is YFSETQ. V was cut by 1 base and J by 3 bases, with 10 bases left in between. This CDR3 contains 15 residues.

The genes are TRBV28 and TRBJ1-3; tentatively, D is TRBD1 (6 bases). V was trimmed by 5 bases and J by 4 bases, leaving 18 bases between them. Germline assignment: CDR1 MDHEN and CDR2 SYDVKM. This CDR3 is 16 amino acids long. CDR3 amino acids: CASSQTGRGSGNTIYF. As DNA, the CDR3 is TGTGCCAGCAGTCAAACAGGGAGGGGGTCGGGAAACACCATATATTTT.

This chain uses TRBV29-1 with TRBJ2-3, with TRBD2 matching 8 bases. Unmatched junction bases numbered 5, after V lost 4 bases and J lost 2 bases. This CDR3 is built from 14 residues. Germline assignment: CDR1 SQVTM and CDR2 ANQGSEA. The CDR3 bases are TGCAGCGTTGTCGGGGGGGTGGACACAGATACGCAGTATTTT. It encodes CSVVGGVDTDTQYF.

The gene calls are TRBV6-6 and TRBJ1-2; 11 positions match TRBD1. The junction had 9 bases not matched to a gene; V was cut back by 5 bases and J by 7 bases. Germline values: CDR1 MNHNY, CDR2 SVGAGI (reference sequence). CDR3 length: 15 amino acids. This chain's CDR3 is CASSHGQGAAGGYTF. CDR3 nucleotide sequence: TGTGCCAGCAGTCACGGACAGGGGGCGGCTGGTGGCTACACCTTC.

The rearrangement uses TRBV28 and TRBJ2-5, with D possibly matching TRBD1 (6 bases). Germline assignment: CDR1 MDHEN and CDR2 SYDVKM. The CDR3 runs 16 residues. V gave up 2 bases and J gave up 0 bases, with 13 bases separating them. The CDR3 is CASSLGGLGYQETQYF. DNA of the CDR3: TGTGCCAGCAGTTTAGGGGGCCTGGGGTACCAAGAGACCCAGTACTTC.

The V and J genes are TRBV23-1 and TRBJ2-7, with a weak D call TRBD1 (6 bases). TRBV23-1 is identified as an open reading frame with a role that is uncertain. The CDR3 length is 16 residues. V gave up 6 bases and J gave up 0 bases, with 18 bases separating them. CDR3 sequence: CASSPTGRGASYEQYF. The CDR3 coding sequence is TGCGCCAGCAGCCCCACCGGCAGGGGAGCCTCCTACGAGCAGTACTTC.

This rearrangement joins TRBV7-9 to TRBJ1-5, with 9 bases that match TRBD1. Germline loops: CDR1 SEHNR, CDR2 FQNEAQ (reference sequence). With V trimmed by 5 bases and J by 7 bases, 9 bases remained unmatched. CDR3 size: 15 residues. CDR3 sequence reads: CASSIDRGSRQPQHF. The CDR3 nucleotides read TGTGCCAGCAGCATCGACAGGGGGTCACGGCAGCCCCAGCATTTT.

The chain uses TRBV6-6 and TRBJ1-1; TRBD1 aligns across 10 bases. CDR3 length equals 13 residues. The V and J ends lost 6 bases and 5 bases, in that order; junction bases with no gene match: 3. From germline, CDR1 is MNHNY and CDR2 SVGAGI (reference sequence). The CDR3 sequence: CASSGTGETEAFF. The CDR3 nucleotides are TGTGCCAGCAGCGGGACAGGGGAAACTGAAGCTTTCTTT.

The chain has TRBV6-4 and TRBJ2-6; the D is unclear. With 3 bases removed from V and 4 bases from J, the gap between germline ends came to 7 bases. Germline loops: CDR1 MRHNA, CDR2 SNTAGT. The CDR3 covers 14 residues. For the CDR3, the DNA is TGTGCCAGCAGTGATGATTCGGGGGCCAACGTCCTGACTTTC. Amino acids: CASSDDSGANVLTF.

The rearrangement links TRBV5-6 to TRBJ2-7, with TRBD2 as a possible D gene (6 bases). V lost 0 bases and J lost 2, with 9 bases in between. This CDR3 contains 14 residues. From germline, CDR1 is SGHDT and CDR2 YYEEEE. The CDR3 reads CASSLEAGPYEQYF. CDR3 coding DNA: TGTGCCAGCAGCTTGGAAGCGGGTCCCTACGAGCAGTACTTC.

As to this clone: The same CDR3 is also encoded by other DNA sequences in this sample. The V gene is TRBV5-1, the J gene TRBJ2-5, with TRBD2 identical over 9 bases. V trimming: 0 bases; J trimming: 5 bases; junction bases outside the gene matches: 5. Germline V gives CDR1 SGHRS, CDR2 YFSETQ. The CDR3 is made up of 15 amino acids. The CDR3 nucleotides are TGCGCCAGCAGCTTGGGGCGCGGGGGGGCGGAGACCCAGTACTTC. This translates into CASSLGRGGAETQYF.

CDR3 coding DNA: TGTGCCAGCGTACCGTTGGGGTGGGGGGATCGGAACACTGAAGCTTTCTTT. It encodes CASVPLGWGDRNTEAFF. The chain is built from TRBV27 and TRBJ1-1, with D possibly TRBD1 on 5 matching bases. Germline lookup yields CDR1 MNHEY and CDR2 SMNVEV (reference sequence). The length of the CDR3 is 17 residues. V lost 8 bases and J 1 base, leaving 23 bases between the germline ends.

V is TRBV6-6 and J is TRBJ1-2; D call uncertain. The CDR3 totals 14 residues. Trimming stripped 2 bases from V and 9 bases from J, with 16 bases between. CDR1 MNHNY and CDR2 SVGAGI come from the germline V gene (reference sequence). In DNA, the CDR3 is TGTGCCAGCAGTTACACCTCAACAGAGGAGCGCTACACCTTC. Its protein is CASSYTSTEERYTF.

The CDR3 here is CASSLLTGGDETQYF. The CDR3 DNA is TGTGCCAGCAGCTTACTCACAGGGGGCGATGAGACCCAGTACTTC. V and J are TRBV7-9 and TRBJ2-5; 9 bases agree with TRBD1. The length of the CDR3 is 15 residues. With 2 bases clipped from V and 5 bases from J, the junction kept 6 bases outside the gene matches. Germline values: CDR1 SEHNR, CDR2 FQNEAQ (reference sequence).

The V and J genes are TRBV5-1 and TRBJ2-3; D is ambiguous. The V gene lost 5 bases and the J gene lost 4 bases, with 11 bases spanning the gap. The CDR3 extends over 13 amino acids. The V gene's germline CDR1 is SGHRS and CDR2 YFSETQ. As DNA, the CDR3 is TGCGCCAGCAGTATGCGGAGCGCAGATACGCAGTATTTT. This sequence encodes CASSMRSADTQYF.

V and J are TRBV19 and TRBJ2-4; D could derive from TRBD1 or TRBD2 (5 bases each). V lost 1 base and J 0 bases, leaving 10 bases between the germline ends. CDR1 is LNHDA, CDR2 SQIVND, per germline (reference sequence). CDR3 length: 16 amino acids. CDR3 residues: CASSIGGEIAKNIQYF. Here the CDR3 DNA reads TGTGCCAGTAGTATAGGAGGGGAGATAGCCAAAAACATTCAGTACTTC. Based on the CDR3 plus reference TRBV19 and TRBJ2-4, the full variable domain is DGGITQSPKYLFRKEGQNVTLSCEQNLNHDAMYWYRQDPGQGLRLIYYSQIVNDFQKGDIAEGYSVSREKKESFPLTVTSAQKNPTAFYLCASSIGGEIAKNIQYFGAGTRLSVL.

The genes are TRBV6-1 and TRBJ2-1; 8 bases match TRBD2. CDR3 length: 13 residues. Germline V lookup: CDR1 MNHNS, CDR2 SASEGT. With V trimmed by 6 bases and J by 10 bases, 8 bases remained unmatched. The CDR3 DNA follows: TGTGCCAGCAGCCCAGCGGGGGTAGGCGAGCAGTTCTTC. Translating gives CASSPAGVGEQFF.

The chain recombines TRBV5-1 with TRBJ1-6; D is unclear. Trimming left V 2 bases short and J 1 base short, with 7 bases between. The CDR3 has 15 residues. CDR1 and CDR2 (germline): SGHRS, YFSETQ. Here the CDR3 reads CASSFGESYNSPLHF. In DNA, the CDR3 is TGCGCCAGCAGCTTCGGGGAGTCCTATAATTCACCCCTCCACTTT.

DNA of the CDR3: TGCGCCAGCAGCTTGGCGGGACAGGGAAGTGAAAAACTGTTTTTT. Its translation: CASSLAGQGSEKLFF. This chain uses TRBV5-1 with TRBJ1-4; TRBD1 agrees at 9 bases. The CDR3 is 15 residues long. Trimming cost V 0 bases and J 7 bases; bases outside gene matches: 4. Germline CDR1 SGHRS, CDR2 YFSETQ.

V is TRBV5-1 and J is TRBJ2-1, with D possibly being TRBD1 or TRBD2 (6 bases each). V lost 0 bases and J 2 bases, leaving 9 bases between the germline ends. CDR3 length: 15 amino acids. From germline, CDR1 is SGHRS and CDR2 YFSETQ. The CDR3 DNA follows: TGCGCCAGCAGCTTGGCGGGGGCCACCTACAATGAGCAGTTCTTC. This sequence encodes CASSLAGATYNEQFF. The full variable domain, in which reference TRBV5-1 and TRBJ2-1 provide the parts outside the CDR3, is KAGVTQTPRYLIKTRGQQVTLSCSPISGHRSVSWYQQTPGQGLQFLFEYFSETQRNKGNFPGRFSGRQFSNSRSEMNVSTLELGDSALYLCASSLAGATYNEQFFGPGTRLTVL.

The V call is TRBV30, the J call TRBJ2-7, with D maybe TRBD1 (7 bases). The V and J ends lost 4 bases and 2 bases respectively, with 15 bases between them. Germline V CDR1 and CDR2: GTSNPN, SVGIG (reference sequence). The CDR3 is made up of 14 amino acids. In DNA form, the CDR3 reads TGTGCCTGGACCATAGGGGGGACAGCCTACGAGCAGTACTTC. Amino acid sequence: CAWTIGGTAYEQYF. The full variable domain, with the rest looked up from reference TRBV30 and TRBJ2-7, is SQTIHQWPATLVQPVGSPLSLECTVEGTSNPNLYWYRQAAGRGLQLLFYSVGIGQISSEVPQNLSASRPQDRQFILSSKKLLLSDSGFYLCAWTIGGTAYEQYFGPGTRLTVT.

This clone was counted a few times. The gene calls are TRBV30 and TRBJ1-1; D not certain. This CDR3 has 12 amino acids. The V gene's germline CDR1 is GTSNPN and CDR2 SVGIG (reference sequence). V dropped 0 bases and J dropped 11 bases, with 13 bases sitting between them. CDR3 nucleotides: TGTGCCTGGAGTGTACGGGCCCGGGCTGCTTTCTTT. It codes for CAWSVRARAAFF.

This chain uses TRBV5-1 with TRBJ2-3; D unresolved. This CDR3 comprises 15 residues. Germline CDR1 is SGHRS and CDR2 is YFSETQ. Trimming stripped 0 bases from V and 2 bases from J, with 10 bases between. DNA of the CDR3: TGCGCCAGCAGCTTGGGCGTCGGATCCACAGATACGCAGTATTTT. Amino acid sequence: CASSLGVGSTDTQYF.

This clone was recorded a few times. The chain combines TRBV6-1 with TRBJ1-2, with 11 nucleotides matching TRBD1. The CDR3 sequence is 13 residues long. V was clipped by 3 bases and J by 8 bases; unmatched bases: 2. CDR1 is MNHNS and CDR2 is SASEGT in the germline V gene. In nucleotides, the CDR3 is TGTGCCAGCAGTGAGGACAGGGGGCTCGGCTACACCTTC. Protein sequence: CASSEDRGLGYTF.